This entry concerns a single TCR beta chain. Its antigen specificity is not known. No base qualities exist here, and no much larger clone lies one base off it. Collaborating institutions collected whole blood in K2EDTA tubes following their own protocols. Collaborator samples were shipped for TCRbeta analysis as frozen whole blood, isolated PBMCs, or DNA extracted from either sample type. The data derive from a study of blood T cell repertoires in COVID-19 (dated by TCRdb to the early 2020s). Turning to the overall study: Samples covering the acute and convalescent phases of COVID-19 were provided by collaborators in the United States, Italy and Spain. The sample metadata nearly always contained a de-identified subject ID, COVID-19 status, age in years and sex. Where HLA class I and class II types were available, the types were taken from metadata supplied by the sample provider, not from assay-based typing. Samples were obtained from the ongoing ImmuneRACE study (first 160 participants) and from about 1,300 subjects provided by 6 global collaborators. Deeply sampled blood TCRbeta repertoires from subjects exposed to, actively infected with, or recovered from COVID-19 were included in the dataset. The repertoires were released in a freely available public database intended as a resource for research on the immune response to SARS-CoV-2. The prospective study material was composed of cDNA or gDNA derived from T cells, B-cell-depleted T cells, or PBMCs. What the research found in general, with its limitations: Clinical and demographic metadata were provided uncurated, with the amount varying by source and participant.

TCRbeta CDR3 regions were amplified from genomic DNA using the immunoSEQ Assay, a bias-controlled multiplex PCR. The source study handled its data this way. Within the assay, amplification of reference gene primers was used to estimate how many nucleated cells each sample contained. To quantify the absolute abundance of each unique TCRbeta CDR3 rearrangement, sequence reads were collapsed and filtered. For each sample, productive Simpson clonality was calculated by taking the square root of Simpson's diversity index across productive rearrangements. TCRdb mirrors the immuneACCESS table, restricted to in-frame sequences. Some clones are absent from its copies; in checked studies, under half trace to an unresolved V gene, and the reason for the others is unknown. The V and J calls and clone size were taken over from that table, and D and trimming were inferred from the DNA. This sample gives some 99,000 clones in total; about 87% of them show up just once. Jointly, the top ten make up 1% to 1.4% of the sample.

The sequencing input was peripheral blood. This TCR derives from a human donor in a cohort sampled during active COVID-19.

CDR3 sequence: CASSPRQDSPLHF. DNA sequence: TGTGCCAGCAGCCCAAGACAGGATTCACCCCTCCACTTT. The V and J segments used are TRBV7-2 and TRBJ1-6; TRBD1 is possibly the D segment (6 matching bases). The trim is 5 bases for V and 8 bases for J, with a gap of 10 bases between the germline ends. From the cysteine through the phenylalanine, the CDR3 covers 13 amino acids. The retained sequence is limited to the CDR3, 39 bases, with the frame set at the first base. CDR1 and CDR2 were assigned from the germline V gene as SGHTA and FQGNSA.